These T cell receptor beta chains were read from a single sample in a study of blood T cell repertoires in COVID-19. Measured with immunoSEQ multiplex PCR; TCRdb has only the in-frame clones, and not every one. The sample has around 300,000 clones, 90% seen once. Sequencing was performed on PBMCs or T cells enriched from blood (not recorded which). The receptors originated from a woman aged 18-35 years with acute COVID-19. Both conserved end residues are part of each CDR3. Fields, in order: clone size, V gene, J gene, D gene, CDR3 DNA, CDR3 protein. The D gene is left open where the match is weak. Where a row states a size, it is once, few, many or the class of an expanded clone; other rows omit it.

size: NA; V: TRBV19; J: TRBJ2-3; D: NA; DNA: TGTGCCAGTAGCGCCCTCCAGGGTACGCAGTATTTT; CDR3: CASSALQGTQYF
size: NA; V: TRBV2; J: TRBJ2-1; D: NA; DNA: TGTGCCAGCAGTGGACCGGACACGAACGCACGGAATGAGCAGTTCTTC; CDR3: CASSGPDTNARNEQFF
size: NA; V: TRBV5-4; J: TRBJ2-5; D: NA; DNA: TGTGCCAGCAGCCCGGGGGAGGAGACCCAGTACTTC; CDR3: CASSPGEETQYF
size: NA; V: TRBV28; J: TRBJ1-2; D: NA; DNA: TGTGCCAGCAGTTTTTCAACCCTATTACCCAGGGGAGGGGGTAGCTATGGCTACACCTTC; CDR3: CASSFSTLLPRGGGSYGYTF
size: once; V: TRBV27; J: TRBJ1-1; D: NA; DNA: TGTGCCAGCAGGTCCGGTGATGAAGCTTTCTTT; CDR3: CASRSGDEAFF
size: NA; V: TRBV7-9; J: TRBJ1-5; D: NA; DNA: TGTGCCAGCAGCTTAGTTTCCGGGACTGATAGCAATCAGCCCCAGCATTTT; CDR3: CASSLVSGTDSNQPQHF
size: few; V: TRBV18; J: TRBJ1-2; D: TRBD1; DNA: TGTGCCAGCTCACTAGGGACAGACTCTAACTATGGCTACACCTTC; CDR3: CASSLGTDSNYGYTF
size: NA; V: TRBV27; J: TRBJ2-7; D: NA; DNA: TGTGCCAGCAGTTTATCAGGTGGGAGAAAATACGAGCAGTACTTC; CDR3: CASSLSGGRKYEQYF
size: NA; V: TRBV11-3; J: TRBJ1-1; D: NA; DNA: TGTGCCACCGAACCCCAGGCAGCTTTCTTT; CDR3: CATEPQAAFF
size: NA; V: TRBV2; J: TRBJ2-7; D: TRBD1; DNA: TGTGCCAGCAGTGAACAGGGGGCGTATGTCTTAGACGAGCAGTACTTC; CDR3: CASSEQGAYVLDEQYF
size: NA; V: TRBV9; J: TRBJ2-7; D: NA; DNA: TGTGCCAGCAGCGTAGGGCTCAGCTCCTACGAGCAGTACTTC; CDR3: CASSVGLSSYEQYF
size: NA; V: TRBV6-5; J: TRBJ1-6; D: NA; DNA: TGTGCCAGCAGTTACGAGGCCGCTAGTTCACCCCTCCACTTT; CDR3: CASSYEAASSPLHF
size: NA; V: TRBV11-2; J: TRBJ1-2; D: NA; DNA: TGTGCCAGCAGCACCCCGGGAACCGGATATGGCTACACCTTC; CDR3: CASSTPGTGYGYTF
size: NA; V: TRBV19; J: TRBJ1-5; D: NA; DNA: TGTGCCAGTAGTATACTCTCTTTAAATCAGCCCCAGCATTTT; CDR3: CASSILSLNQPQHF
size: once; V: TRBV18; J: TRBJ2-2; D: NA; DNA: TGTGCCAGCTCACGCCTGACCCTCAGCGGAGGCGGGGAGCTGTTTTTT; CDR3: CASSRLTLSGGGELFF
size: NA; V: TRBV11-2; J: TRBJ2-4; D: TRBD2; DNA: TGTGCCAGCACAACCCGGGGGGGTTTGGAGGGAACCAAAAACATTCAGTACTTC; CDR3: CASTTRGGLEGTKNIQYF
size: NA; V: TRBV5-1; J: TRBJ1-2; D: NA; DNA: TGCGCCAGCAGCTTGTGGACAGAAAGGAACTATGGCTACACCTTC; CDR3: CASSLWTERNYGYTF
size: NA; V: TRBV9; J: TRBJ1-5; D: NA; DNA: TGTGCCAGCAGCGTAGCCCAGAATCAGCCCCAGCATTTT; CDR3: CASSVAQNQPQHF
size: NA; V: TRBV28; J: TRBJ2-7; D: TRBD1; DNA: TGTGCCAGCAGTTTCTCAGGACAGGGGGGCTACGAGCAGTACTTC; CDR3: CASSFSGQGGYEQYF
size: NA; V: TRBV5-1; J: TRBJ2-7; D: NA; DNA: TGCGCCAGCAGCTTGGTCGGGGAAGGGATTTACGAGCAGTACTTC; CDR3: CASSLVGEGIYEQYF
size: NA; V: TRBV3-1/TRBV3-2; J: TRBJ1-3; D: NA; DNA: TGTGCCAGCAGCTCGACAGACTCTGGAAACACCATATATTTT; CDR3: CASSSTDSGNTIYF
size: NA; V: TRBV2; J: TRBJ1-6; D: TRBD1; DNA: TGTGCCAGCGGACCAGGGGGCTCCTATAATTCACCCCTCCACTTT; CDR3: CASGPGGSYNSPLHF
size: NA; V: TRBV18; J: TRBJ1-2; D: NA; DNA: TGTGCCAGCTCACCGGCCGAACCCGCCTATGGCTACACCTTC; CDR3: CASSPAEPAYGYTF
size: NA; V: TRBV27; J: TRBJ2-5; D: NA; DNA: TGTGCCAGCAGTTGGAGACAGGAGCCTCAAGAGACCCAGTACTTC; CDR3: CASSWRQEPQETQYF
size: once; V: TRBV6-5; J: TRBJ1-6; D: NA; DNA: TGTGCCAGCAGATCCGGGGGGGATAGATCACCCCTCCACTTT; CDR3: CASRSGGDRSPLHF
size: NA; V: TRBV27; J: TRBJ2-7; D: TRBD2; DNA: TGTGCCAGCAGTTTATTTACTAGCGGGAGTGACGAGCAGTACTTC; CDR3: CASSLFTSGSDEQYF
size: NA; V: TRBV9; J: TRBJ1-3; D: TRBD1; DNA: TGTGCCAGCAGCCTACTGGGGGACAGCACCTCTGGAAACACCATATATTTT; CDR3: CASSLLGDSTSGNTIYF
size: few; V: TRBV14; J: TRBJ2-7; D: TRBD1; DNA: TGTGCCAGCAGGGGGACAGGGTACGAGCAGTACTTC; CDR3: CASRGTGYEQYF
size: NA; V: TRBV19; J: TRBJ1-2; D: TRBD1; DNA: TGTGCCAGTGACGGGACAGGGAGGAGTGGCTACACCTTC; CDR3: CASDGTGRSGYTF
size: NA; V: TRBV10-3; J: TRBJ2-2; D: TRBD2; DNA: TGTGCCATCAGCGGACTAGCGGGAGGGTCCGGGGAGCTGTTTTTT; CDR3: CAISGLAGGSGELFF
size: NA; V: TRBV18; J: TRBJ2-3; D: TRBD2; DNA: TGTGCCAGCTCACCACTAGCGGGAGTGGAAGATACGCAGTATTTT; CDR3: CASSPLAGVEDTQYF
size: NA; V: TRBV6-5; J: TRBJ2-7; D: NA; DNA: TGTGCCAGCAGAATGACAGAGGCGTACGAGCAGTACTTC; CDR3: CASRMTEAYEQYF
size: NA; V: TRBV10-3; J: TRBJ1-2; D: TRBD1; DNA: TGTGCCATCAGTGAGTCGGGACAGAGCTACACCTTC; CDR3: CAISESGQSYTF
size: NA; V: TRBV28; J: TRBJ1-5; D: NA; DNA: TGTGCCAGCCATCCAGGGGCGGGCAATCAGCCCCAGCATTTT; CDR3: CASHPGAGNQPQHF
size: NA; V: TRBV15; J: TRBJ1-1; D: NA; DNA: TGTGCCACCAGCAGATCACTGGCCGGGGGGGCTTTCTTT; CDR3: CATSRSLAGGAFF
size: NA; V: TRBV3-1/TRBV3-2; J: TRBJ2-1; D: NA; DNA: TGTGCCAGCAGCCAAGGCAAACTCGCCCCGGTCTTCTTC; CDR3: CASSQGKLAPVFF
size: NA; V: TRBV27; J: TRBJ2-1; D: NA; DNA: TGTGCCAGCAGTACCCGGGTGGGCTCCTACAATGAGCAGTTCTTC; CDR3: CASSTRVGSYNEQFF
size: NA; V: TRBV19; J: TRBJ1-1; D: NA; DNA: TGTGCCAGTAGTATGGAGGGGGGGCCGGCTTTCTTT; CDR3: CASSMEGGPAFF
size: NA; V: TRBV7-3; J: TRBJ2-1; D: TRBD2; DNA: TGTGCCAGCAGCTCAAACACACTAGCGGGAGGAAATGAGCAGTTCTTC; CDR3: CASSSNTLAGGNEQFF
size: NA; V: TRBV15; J: TRBJ2-1; D: NA; DNA: TGTGCCACTCAGCGTGCTTTCTACAATGAGCAGTTCTTC; CDR3: CATQRAFYNEQFF
size: NA; V: TRBV5-1; J: TRBJ2-7; D: TRBD1; DNA: TGCGCCAGCAGCTCGGGACAGGCGATCCGTGCCGAGCAGTACTTC; CDR3: CASSSGQAIRAEQYF
size: NA; V: TRBV19; J: TRBJ1-2; D: NA; DNA: TGTGCCAGTCGGCAGGACTATGGCTACACCTTC; CDR3: CASRQDYGYTF
size: NA; V: TRBV9; J: TRBJ2-7; D: TRBD2; DNA: TGTGCCAGCAGCGCAAGGGGAGGGGATTACGAGCAGTACTTC; CDR3: CASSARGGDYEQYF
size: once; V: TRBV7-8; J: TRBJ1-5; D: NA; DNA: TGTGCCAGCAGCTTAGGACAGGAAAATCAGCCCCAGCATTTT; CDR3: CASSLGQENQPQHF
size: NA; V: TRBV5-1; J: TRBJ1-5; D: NA; DNA: TGCGCCAGCAGTGGGGGGGAAAGCAATCAGCCCCAGCATTTT; CDR3: CASSGGESNQPQHF